A single sample is the source of the 22 T cell receptor beta chains below, sequenced in a study of cytomegalovirus exposure and HLA in healthy donors. The PCR was carried out with 60 Vbeta primers and 13 Jbeta primers. Sequencing used immunoSEQ multiplex PCR; TCRdb keeps in-frame clones, though not all of them. Among 150,000 to 200,000 clones listed, around four fifths were seen once. The sample taken for sequencing was PBMCs. The receptors come from a woman in her 40s in good health and CMV-seronegative.

In this sample, this clone turned up once. The chain has TRBV27 and TRBJ2-1; D unclear. The V end was cut by 4 bases, the J end by 4 bases, with 20 bases between. The germline gives CDR1 MNHEY, CDR2 SMNVEV (reference sequence). The CDR3 is made up of 17 amino acids. The CDR3 region is CASSSLSTGHLYNEQFF. The CDR3 coding sequence is TGTGCCAGCAGTTCCCTTTCAACGGGTCACCTTTACAATGAGCAGTTCTTC.

V usage is TRBV30 and J usage is TRBJ2-2, with D possibly being TRBD1 (6 bases). CDR1 and CDR2 from the germline V gene are GTSNPN and SVGIG (reference sequence). The CDR3 spans 14 residues. V was clipped by 0 bases and J by 3 bases, with 8 bases between them. In nucleotides, the CDR3 is TGTGCCTGGAGTGTACGACAGGACACCGGGGAGCTGTTTTTT. Residues: CAWSVRQDTGELFF. The entire variable domain, with the rest obtained from reference TRBV30 and TRBJ2-2, is as follows: SQTIHQWPATLVQPVGSPLSLECTVEGTSNPNLYWYRQAAGRGLQLLFYSVGIGQISSEVPQNLSASRPQDRQFILSSKKLLLSDSGFYLCAWSVRQDTGELFFGEGSRLTVL.

The gene calls are TRBV30 and TRBJ1-1, with no clear D. CDR3 size: 15 residues. CDR1 and CDR2 (germline): GTSNPN, SVGIG (reference sequence). Trimming pared 2 bases from V and 5 bases from J, leaving 18 bases between. CDR3 sequence reads: CAWSSRRPGETEAFF. Written as DNA, the CDR3 is TGTGCCTGGAGTTCCCGCCGGCCGGGAGAGACTGAAGCTTTCTTT.

This clone was seen a few times. The V and J genes are TRBV29-1 and TRBJ2-7; the match to TRBD1 covers 11 bases. With V trimmed by 7 bases and J by 12 bases, 11 bases remained unmatched. The CDR3 spans 12 residues. In germline, CDR1 is SQVTM, CDR2 ANQGSEA. CDR3 DNA: TGCAGCGCCAACATGGACAGGGGGCAGCGGTACTTC. Translation gives CSANMDRGQRYF.

This clone was detected only a few times. The chain joins TRBV6-5 to TRBJ2-2; 7 positions agree with TRBD1. Germline assignment: CDR1 MNHEY and CDR2 SVGAGI. The CDR3 runs to 13 residues. V shed 7 bases and J 3 bases; nucleotides not matched to a gene: 2. Here the CDR3 DNA reads TGTGCCAGCAAAACAGGGGACACCGGGGAGCTGTTTTTT. Translation: CASKTGDTGELFF.

This clone was recorded a few times. The chain combines TRBV9 with TRBJ2-3; 9 positions agree with TRBD2. The ends lost 4 bases at V and 6 bases at J; junction bases unmatched: 12. The CDR3 runs 16 residues. Germline CDR1 reads SGDLS; CDR2 reads YYNGEE. The CDR3 sequence: CASSPRPAGGIDTQYF. The DNA of the CDR3 is TGTGCCAGCAGCCCCCGGCCAGCGGGAGGTATTGATACGCAGTATTTT.

The gene calls are TRBV30 and TRBJ2-4; 13 bases align to TRBD2. Germline V gene lookup returns CDR1 GTSNPN and CDR2 SVGIG (reference sequence). Trimming removed 5 bases from V and 3 bases from J; junction bases left unmatched: 10. The CDR3 has 17 amino acids. CDR3 protein: CAWEGLAGSEDKNIQYF. CDR3 nucleotides: TGTGCCTGGGAGGGACTAGCGGGATCGGAAGACAAAAACATTCAGTACTTC.

This clone was seen only once. The rearrangement links TRBV7-8 to TRBJ2-7, with TRBD1 matching over 10 bases. Trimming took 2 bases from V and 0 from J; bases not matched to a gene: 4. CDR1 is SGHVS, CDR2 FQNEAQ, per germline. CDR3 length: 16 amino acids. CDR3 region: CASSLMDRGFSYEQYF. The DNA of the CDR3 is TGTGCCAGCAGCTTAATGGACAGGGGGTTCTCCTACGAGCAGTACTTC.

The chain has TRBV7-3 and TRBJ2-3, with 7 bases fitting TRBD2. CDR3 length: 15 amino acids. In germline, CDR1 is SGHTA, CDR2 FQGTGA. Trimming took 3 bases from V and 5 from J; bases not matched to a gene: 8. The CDR3 region has the DNA TGTGCCAGCAGCTTTGTGGCGGGAGTGAGAGATACGCAGTATTTT. Its protein is CASSFVAGVRDTQYF.

The chain recombines TRBV5-6 with TRBJ1-2, with 7 bases fitting TRBD1. Trimming cost V 0 bases and J 2 bases; bases outside gene matches: 7. This CDR3 comprises 16 residues. Germline values: CDR1 SGHDT, CDR2 YYEEEE. This CDR3 is CASSLGVTGMNYGYTF. CDR3 coding DNA: TGTGCCAGCAGCTTGGGGGTGACAGGGATGAACTATGGCTACACCTTC. Using reference TRBV5-6 and TRBJ1-2 for the parts outside the CDR3, the full variable domain is DAGVTQSPTHLIKTRGQQVTLRCSPKSGHDTVSWYQQALGQGPQFIFQYYEEEERQRGNFPDRFSGHQFPNYSSELNVNALLLGDSALYLCASSLGVTGMNYGYTFGSGTRLTVV.

This clone was counted a few times. The CDR3 DNA sequence: TGTGCCAGCAGCCCCGGACAGGGTTGGATTGGCTACACCTTC. It is translated as CASSPGQGWIGYTF. This chain joins TRBV14 and TRBJ1-2; 8 bases line up with TRBD1. With 4 bases clipped from V and 7 bases from J, the junction kept 8 bases outside the gene matches. This CDR3 region has 14 residues. Germline V lookup: CDR1 SGHDN, CDR2 FVKESK.

The chain combines TRBV7-9 with TRBJ2-7; weak D call: TRBD1 (6 bases). The CDR3 sequence is 13 residues long. Trimming took off 0 bases at V and 5 bases at J, with 8 bases between the two ends. The V gene's germline CDR1 is SEHNR and CDR2 FQNEAQ (reference sequence). The DNA of the CDR3 is TGTGCCAGCAGCTTAGCGAGGGGGAACGAGCAGTACTTC. Translated, it gives CASSLARGNEQYF. The variable domain in full, completed from reference TRBV7-9 and TRBJ2-7, reads DTGVSQNPRHKITKRGQNVTFRCDPISEHNRLYWYRQTLGQGPEFLTYFQNEAQLEKSRLLSDRFSAERPKGSFSTLEIQRTEQGDSAMYLCASSLARGNEQYFGPGTRLTVT.

This chain joins TRBV29-1 and TRBJ1-1, with 7 bases aligning to TRBD1. V lost 7 bases, J lost 8 bases, and 10 bases stayed unmatched. Germline V gene data show CDR1 as SQVTM and CDR2 as ANQGSEA. This CDR3 is built from 12 residues. CDR3 sequence reads: CSGKQGTPEAFF. CDR3 sequence (DNA): TGCAGCGGTAAACAGGGGACTCCCGAAGCTTTCTTT.

As concerns this clone: At one end, the junction sequence differs from germline, possibly due to a read error. This chain connects TRBV7-9 to TRBJ2-6, with D possibly matching TRBD1 (5 bases). This CDR3 contains 17 residues. Germline V gene sequence: CDR1 SEHNR, CDR2 FQNEAQ (reference sequence). CDR3 region: CSSSLTQGYSGANVLTF. DNA for the CDR3: TGTTCCAGCAGCTTAACCCAGGGCTACTCTGGGGCCAACGTCCTGACTTTC.

The chain combines TRBV14 with TRBJ2-5, with TRBD2 matching over 13 bases. The J call may be wrong; the DNA end is better matched by TRBJ2-7. Germline V gene sequence: CDR1 SGHDN, CDR2 FVKESK. The CDR3 consists of 14 residues. Written as DNA, the CDR3 is TGTGCCAGCAGTCAGGGACTAGCGGGATACGAGCAGTACTTC. Amino acid sequence: CASSQGLAGYEQYF.

The chain couples TRBV30 to TRBJ1-1; D is unclear. The CDR3 runs 13 residues. Germline lookup yields CDR1 GTSNPN and CDR2 SVGIG (reference sequence). Trimming cost V 0 bases and J 0 bases, with 5 bases left between them. CDR3 in DNA: TGTGCCTGGAGTGTATCGGTGAACACTGAAGCTTTCTTT. Amino acid sequence: CAWSVSVNTEAFF.

The rearrangement links TRBV6-5 to TRBJ2-2; D ambiguous. Between the trimmed V and J ends, which lost 2 bases and 7 bases, there was a span of 5 bases. Looked up from germline, CDR1 is MNHEY and CDR2 is SVGAGI. The CDR3 runs to 12 residues. The CDR3 loop is CASSYRGGELFF. CDR3 bases: TGTGCCAGCAGTTACCGAGGCGGGGAGCTGTTTTTT.

The chain uses TRBV27 and TRBJ2-1; TRBD2 matches 16 bases. V dropped 6 bases and J dropped 6; count of bases not matched to a gene: 14. Germline V gene sequence: CDR1 MNHEY, CDR2 SMNVEV (reference sequence). The CDR3 has 19 residues. The CDR3: CASSPSGTSGRALRNEQFF. Written as DNA, the CDR3 is TGTGCCAGCAGCCCCTCCGGGACTAGCGGGAGGGCCCTACGCAATGAGCAGTTCTTC.

This clone was found once. The rearrangement uses TRBV15 and TRBJ2-5; TRBD2 aligns across 7 bases. Per the germline V gene, CDR1 is LNHNV and CDR2 is YYDKDF (reference sequence). This CDR3 comprises 14 residues. V dropped 0 bases and J dropped 4; count of bases not matched to a gene: 2. In DNA form, the CDR3 reads TGTGCCACCAGCAGAGATGCGGGGGTAGAGACCCAGTACTTC. Translated: CATSRDAGVETQYF. The variable domain in full, completed from reference TRBV15 and TRBJ2-5, reads DAMVIQNPRYQVTQFGKPVTLSCSQTLNHNVMYWYQQKSSQAPKLLFHYYDKDFNNEADTPDNFQSRRPNTSFCFLDIRSPGLGDTAMYLCATSRDAGVETQYFGPGTRLLVL.

The chain couples TRBV5-4 to TRBJ2-7; D possibly corresponds to TRBD1 (5 bases). Germline V gives CDR1 SGHNT, CDR2 YYREEE (reference sequence). V shed 0 bases and J shed 8 bases, with 9 bases lying between them. The CDR3 sequence is 12 residues long. The CDR3 DNA reads TGTGCCAGCAGCTTGGAAAGGGGCCAGCAGTACGTC. Translating it yields CASSLERGQQYV.

V is TRBV25-1 and J is TRBJ1-2, with TRBD1 matching 7 bases. Trimming removed 10 bases from V and 8 bases from J; junction bases left unmatched: 13. CDR3 length: 13 residues. CDR1 MGHDK and CDR2 SYGVNS come from the germline V gene. The CDR3 bases are TGTGCCACCTTGGACAGGTCGTTGAGGGGCTACACCTTC. Its translation is CATLDRSLRGYTF.

The J gene is TRBJ1-6, the V gene TRBV27, with 10 bases identical to TRBD1. CDR1 is MNHEY, CDR2 SMNVEV, per germline (reference sequence). There are 18 residues in the CDR3. V shed 1 base, J shed 8 bases, and the junction held 11 bases outside the gene matches. The CDR3 nucleotides read TGTGCCAGCAGTTTATACGTCGGGACAGGGGAATCGGATTCACCCCTCCACTTT. It yields the protein CASSLYVGTGESDSPLHF.